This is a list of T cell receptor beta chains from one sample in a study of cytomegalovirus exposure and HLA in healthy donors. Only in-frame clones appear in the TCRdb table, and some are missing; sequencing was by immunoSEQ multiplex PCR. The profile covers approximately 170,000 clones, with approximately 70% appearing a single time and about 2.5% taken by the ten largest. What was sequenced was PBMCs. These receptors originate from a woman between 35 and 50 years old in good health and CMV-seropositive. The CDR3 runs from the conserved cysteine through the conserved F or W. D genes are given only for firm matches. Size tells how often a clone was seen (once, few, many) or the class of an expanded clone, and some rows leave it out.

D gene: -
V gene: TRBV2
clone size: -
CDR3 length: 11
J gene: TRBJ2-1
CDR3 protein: CASRQGNEQFF
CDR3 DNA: TGTGCCAGCAGACAGGGTAATGAGCAGTTCTTC

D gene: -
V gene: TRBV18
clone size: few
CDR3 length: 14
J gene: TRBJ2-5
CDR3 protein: CASSPLGRRETQYF
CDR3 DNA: TGTGCCAGCTCACCTCTAGGGAGGCGCGAGACCCAGTACTTC

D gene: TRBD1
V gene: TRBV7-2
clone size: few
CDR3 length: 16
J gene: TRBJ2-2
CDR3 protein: CASSSPGQGNTGELFF
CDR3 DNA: TGTGCCAGCAGCTCCCCGGGACAGGGGAACACCGGGGAGCTGTTTTTT

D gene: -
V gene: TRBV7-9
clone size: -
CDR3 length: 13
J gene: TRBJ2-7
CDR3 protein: CASSNSSSYEQYF
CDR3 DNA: TGTGCCAGCAGCAACTCGAGCTCCTACGAGCAGTACTTC

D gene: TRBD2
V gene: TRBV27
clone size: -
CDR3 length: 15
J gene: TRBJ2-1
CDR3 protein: CASSSWTSGRDEQFF
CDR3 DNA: TGTGCCAGCAGTTCGTGGACTAGCGGAAGAGATGAGCAGTTCTTC

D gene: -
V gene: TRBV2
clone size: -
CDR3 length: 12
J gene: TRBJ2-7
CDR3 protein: CASSGTVNEQYF
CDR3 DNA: TGTGCCAGCAGTGGGACAGTCAACGAGCAGTACTTC

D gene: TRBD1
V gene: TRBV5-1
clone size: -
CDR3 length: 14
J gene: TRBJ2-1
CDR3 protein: CASSNGQGYNEQFF
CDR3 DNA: TGCGCCAGCAGCAACGGACAGGGCTACAATGAGCAGTTCTTC

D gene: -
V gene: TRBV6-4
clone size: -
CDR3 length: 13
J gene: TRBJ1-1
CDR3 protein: CASSEFEGTEAFF
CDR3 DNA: TGTGCCAGCAGTGAATTTGAGGGTACTGAAGCTTTCTTT

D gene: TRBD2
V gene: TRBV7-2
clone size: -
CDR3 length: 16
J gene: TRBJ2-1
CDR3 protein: CASSSTATSGSNEQFF
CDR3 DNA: TGTGCCAGCAGCTCGACCGCGACTAGCGGAAGCAATGAGCAGTTCTTC

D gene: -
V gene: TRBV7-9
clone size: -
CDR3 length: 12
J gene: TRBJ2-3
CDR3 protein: CASSLSTDTQYF
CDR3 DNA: TGTGCCAGCAGCCTTAGCACAGATACGCAGTATTTT

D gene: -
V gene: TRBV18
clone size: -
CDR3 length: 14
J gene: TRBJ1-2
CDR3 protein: CASSSGGESYGYTF
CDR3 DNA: TGTGCCAGCTCAAGCGGGGGCGAAAGCTATGGCTACACCTTC

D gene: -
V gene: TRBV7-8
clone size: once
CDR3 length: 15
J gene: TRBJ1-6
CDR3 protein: CASSRDGGLDSPLHF
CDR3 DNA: TGTGCCAGCAGCCGCGATGGGGGACTGGATTCACCCCTCCACTTT

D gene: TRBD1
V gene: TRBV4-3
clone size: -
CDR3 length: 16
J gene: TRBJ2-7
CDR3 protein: CASSQESTGVRYEQYF
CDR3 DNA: TGCGCCAGCAGCCAAGAATCTACAGGGGTGAGATACGAGCAGTACTTC

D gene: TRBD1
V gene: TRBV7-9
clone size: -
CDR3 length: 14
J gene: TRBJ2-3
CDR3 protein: CASSIQTGLDTQYF
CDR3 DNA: TGTGCCAGCAGCATTCAGACAGGGCTGGATACGCAGTATTTT

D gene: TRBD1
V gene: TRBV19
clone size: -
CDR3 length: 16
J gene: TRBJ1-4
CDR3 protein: CASSINRGSGYEKLFF
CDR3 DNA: TGTGCCAGTAGTATTAACAGGGGCTCGGGATATGAAAAACTGTTTTTT

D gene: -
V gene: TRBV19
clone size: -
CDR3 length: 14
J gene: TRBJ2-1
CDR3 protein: CASRSPGGGDEQFF
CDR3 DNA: TGTGCCAGTAGATCGCCGGGTGGTGGTGATGAGCAGTTCTTC

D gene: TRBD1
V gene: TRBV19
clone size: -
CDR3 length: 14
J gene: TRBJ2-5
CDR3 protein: CASSMGQELETQYF
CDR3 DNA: TGTGCCAGTAGTATGGGACAGGAACTCGAGACCCAGTACTTC

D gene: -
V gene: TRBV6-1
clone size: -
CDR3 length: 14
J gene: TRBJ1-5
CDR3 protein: CASSEQTADQPQHF
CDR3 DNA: TGTGCCAGCAGTGAACAGACAGCCGATCAGCCCCAGCATTTT

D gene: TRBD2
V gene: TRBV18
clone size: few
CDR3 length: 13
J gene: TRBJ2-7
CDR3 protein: CASSVGGPNEQYF
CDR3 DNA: TGTGCCAGCTCAGTGGGAGGGCCCAACGAGCAGTACTTC

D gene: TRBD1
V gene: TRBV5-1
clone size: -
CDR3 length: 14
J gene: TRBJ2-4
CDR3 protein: CASSLVYRGDIQYF
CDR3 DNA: TGCGCCAGCAGCTTGGTTTACAGGGGAGACATTCAGTACTTC

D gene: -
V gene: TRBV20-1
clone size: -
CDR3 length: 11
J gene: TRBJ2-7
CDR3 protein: CSASQGYEQYF
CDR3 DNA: TGCAGTGCTAGTCAGGGTTACGAGCAGTACTTC